The 31 T cell receptor beta chains below come from one sample, sequenced in a study of identical twins. TCRdb reanalysed the 5' RACE reads using MiXCR and keeps one entry per CDR3 protein. The repertoire holds some 500,000 distinct CDR3 sequences, around 9.6% seen once, with around 3% in the top ten. This sample was also put to use in a study of yellow fever vaccine responses in identical twins.

The sample consisted of PBMCs. The receptors shown here come from a woman younger than 30 in good health.

This clonotype has more than one count but fewer than ten. The gene calls are TRBV6-5 and TRBJ2-2; D is unresolved. V lost 3 bases, J lost 4 bases, and 12 bases lay in between. From germline, CDR1 is MNHEY and CDR2 SVGAGI. The CDR3 consists of 15 residues. The CDR3 here is CASSYGIGSTGELFF. The CDR3 DNA reads as TGTGCCAGCAGTTATGGTATCGGAAGCACCGGGGAGCTGTTTTTT.

The chain combines TRBV6-6 with TRBJ2-4; D not certain. The germline CDR1 and CDR2 sequences are MNHNY and SVGAGI (reference sequence). The CDR3 totals 13 residues. Trimming took 3 bases from V and 1 from J, leaving 4 bases between them. The CDR3 loop is CASSYAAKNIQYF. CDR3 DNA sequence: TGTGCCAGCAGTTATGCTGCCAAAAACATTCAGTACTTC.

This clonotype has just a few counts. The chain recombines TRBV7-6 with TRBJ2-5, with 9 nucleotides matching TRBD2. Germline V gene sequence: CDR1 SGHVS, CDR2 FNYEAQ. CDR3 length: 17 residues. The V segment lost 1 base and the J segment 1 base; nucleotides outside the gene matches: 7. The DNA for the CDR3 is TGTGCCAGCAGCTTAGGTCCAACTAGCGGGCTCCAAGAGACCCAGTACTTC. Protein: CASSLGPTSGLQETQYF.

This clonotype was found a few times. The chain joins TRBV27 to TRBJ2-3; D not resolved. V lost 6 bases, J lost 6 bases, and 10 bases lay in between. There are 12 residues in the CDR3. CDR1 is MNHEY, CDR2 SMNVEV, per germline (reference sequence). As DNA, the CDR3 is TGTGCCAGCAGCCCTAATGCGGATACGCAGTATTTT. Protein sequence: CASSPNADTQYF.

This clonotype appeared many times. The V and J genes are TRBV5-1 and TRBJ2-1; 11 positions agree with TRBD2. The V gene's germline CDR1 is SGHRS and CDR2 YFSETQ. The CDR3 has 16 residues. After removal of 0 bases from V and 5 bases from J, the junction contained 4 bases not matched to a gene. In DNA, the CDR3 is TGCGCCAGCAGCTTGGTCGGGACTAGCGGAGACAATGAGCAGTTCTTC. Translated, it gives CASSLVGTSGDNEQFF.

This clonotype was picked up many times. V gene TRBV6-5 combines with J gene TRBJ1-2; D might be TRBD1 (6 bases). V was cut by 0 bases and J by 1 base, with 6 bases left in between. Per the germline V gene, CDR1 is MNHEY and CDR2 is SVGAGI. The CDR3 is 14 amino acids. The chain's CDR3 is CASSYSGHNYGYTF. CDR3 nucleotides: TGTGCCAGCAGTTACTCGGGACATAACTATGGCTACACCTTC.

This clonotype occurred many times. The chain links TRBV20-1 to TRBJ2-1, with 8 bases matching TRBD1. The J segment lost 3 bases and the V segment lost 1 base, leaving 8 bases of the junction unmatched. This CDR3 is 16 amino acids long. Germline V gives CDR1 DFQATT, CDR2 SNEGSKA (reference sequence). The CDR3 sequence: CSARAQDRDHYNEQFF. In nucleotides, the CDR3 is TGCAGTGCTAGAGCCCAGGACAGGGACCACTACAATGAGCAGTTCTTC.

The chain couples TRBV20-1 to TRBJ2-7; D gene unclear. CDR3 length: 10 residues. Per germline, CDR1 DFQATT and CDR2 SNEGSKA (reference sequence). V lost 4 bases, J lost 5 bases, and 6 bases lay in between. The CDR3 sequence is CSATYHEQYF. CDR3 DNA sequence: TGCAGTGCTACCTACCACGAGCAGTACTTC.

The V call is TRBV2, the J call TRBJ2-7; TRBD2 agrees at 10 bases. The CDR3 length is 15 residues. Germline-derived CDR1 and CDR2 are SNHLY and FYNNEI. With V trimmed by 2 bases and J by 1 base, 2 bases remained unmatched. CDR3 nucleotide sequence: TGTGCCAGCAGTGAACTAGCGGGAGTATCCTACGAGCAGTACTTC. Its protein is CASSELAGVSYEQYF.

The table lists this clonotype with a few counts. The chain combines TRBV5-1 with TRBJ2-4; D perhaps matches TRBD1 (6 bases). The CDR3 contains 16 residues. Trimming pared 1 base from V and 1 base from J, leaving 12 bases between. Germline V CDR1 and CDR2: SGHRS, YFSETQ. In DNA form, the CDR3 reads TGCGCCAGCAGCTTGTCCCAGGGACACGCCAAAAACATTCAGTACTTC. Translating it yields CASSLSQGHAKNIQYF.

The chain recombines TRBV11-2 with TRBJ2-1; 15 nucleotides match TRBD2. This CDR3 has 18 residues. Germline values: CDR1 SGHAT, CDR2 FQNNGV. The ends lost 5 bases at V and 4 bases at J; junction bases unmatched: 9. CDR3 sequence reads: CASSLGLAGGSWYNEQFF. As DNA, the CDR3 is TGTGCCAGCAGCCTCGGACTAGCGGGAGGGTCTTGGTACAATGAGCAGTTCTTC.

The chain links TRBV28 to TRBJ2-3; TRBD1 is a possible D gene (6 bases). V was cut by 6 bases and J by 0 bases, with 10 bases left in between. The CDR3 covers 14 residues. CDR1 and CDR2 (germline): MDHEN, SYDVKM. The CDR3 spells CASSKGGSTDTQYF. The CDR3 DNA is TGTGCCAGCAGCAAAGGGGGTAGCACAGATACGCAGTATTTT.

In its sample, this clonotype was seen a few times. The chain uses TRBV20-1 and TRBJ1-1; TRBD1 matches at 7 bases. This CDR3 is 14 amino acids long. In germline, CDR1 is DFQATT, CDR2 SNEGSKA (reference sequence). The junction had 12 bases not matched to a gene; V was cut back by 3 bases and J by 8 bases. The DNA of the CDR3 is TGCAGTGCTAGTCCAATTAGGGGGCCGGAGGAAGCTTTCTTT. Translation: CSASPIRGPEEAFF.

The chain employs TRBV15 and TRBJ1-3, with D uncertain. The CDR3 loop spans 15 amino acids. Trimming stripped 3 bases from V and 0 bases from J, with 9 bases between. Germline V gene sequence: CDR1 LNHNV, CDR2 YYDKDF (reference sequence). CDR3 sequence: CATSRDGSSGNTIYF. CDR3 sequence (DNA): TGTGCCACCAGCAGGGACGGGAGCTCTGGAAACACCATATATTTT.

The CDR3 DNA sequence: TGTGCCCGCGGGGACGGGCCGTACGAGCAGTACTTC. Translated: CARGDGPYEQYF. The V gene is TRBV30, the J gene TRBJ2-7, with a tentative D call TRBD2 (6 bases). CDR1 GTSNPN and CDR2 SVGIG come from the germline V gene (reference sequence). This CDR3 contains 12 residues. The V end lost 8 bases, the J end lost 4 bases, and 15 bases lay between the germline ends.

This clonotype was counted a few times. This rearrangement joins TRBV5-1 to TRBJ2-1, with a possible D match to TRBD2 (6 bases). The CDR3 has 14 residues. Trimming removed 4 bases from V and 8 bases from J, with 16 bases in between. Germline-derived CDR1 and CDR2 are SGHRS and YFSETQ. The CDR3 sequence: CASSPRERWDEQFF. The CDR3 nucleotides read TGCGCCAGCAGCCCCCGGGAGAGATGGGATGAGCAGTTCTTC.

This chain uses TRBV5-1 with TRBJ2-3; D might be TRBD2 (6 bases). Trimming took off 0 bases at V and 0 bases at J, with 17 bases between the two ends. CDR1 and CDR2 from the germline V gene are SGHRS and YFSETQ. CDR3 length: 18 amino acids. Here the CDR3 DNA reads TGCGCCAGCAGCTTGGCCGGGCGGGGAGGCAGCAGCACAGATACGCAGTATTTT. It is translated as CASSLAGRGGSSTDTQYF.

This clonotype was recorded at least ten times. This rearrangement joins TRBV6-1 to TRBJ1-1; D possibly corresponds to TRBD1 (5 bases). Germline V lookup: CDR1 MNHNS, CDR2 SASEGT. The V end was cut by 4 bases, the J end by 2 bases, with 14 bases between. CDR3 length equals 15 residues. The CDR3 here is CASSVGGDPNTEAFF. For the CDR3, the DNA is TGTGCCAGCAGTGTAGGTGGGGACCCAAACACTGAAGCTTTCTTT.

This clonotype was detected many times. The genes are TRBV5-4 and TRBJ2-4; TRBD2 might be the D (7 bases). The CDR3 is 16 amino acids. In germline, CDR1 is SGHNT, CDR2 YYREEE (reference sequence). The V gene lost 0 bases and the J gene lost 3 bases, with 13 bases spanning the gap. The CDR3 here is CASSLAGEGVKNIQYF. For the CDR3, the DNA is TGTGCCAGCAGCTTGGCCGGGGAGGGGGTCAAAAACATTCAGTACTTC.

The chain couples TRBV28 to TRBJ2-5; 10 bases are shared with TRBD2. The V segment lost 5 bases and the J segment 4 bases; nucleotides outside the gene matches: 4. This CDR3 has 14 amino acids. CDR1 MDHEN and CDR2 SYDVKM come from the germline V gene. The CDR3 DNA follows: TGTGCCAGCAGTAAGCGGGGGGGAACAGAGACCCAGTACTTC. It specifies CASSKRGGTETQYF.

In its sample, this clonotype was seen many times. This chain joins TRBV10-3 and TRBJ2-2, with TRBD2 identical over 14 bases. This CDR3 contains 19 residues. CDR1 ENHRY and CDR2 SYGVKD come from the germline V gene. With 0 bases clipped from V and 2 bases from J, the junction kept 5 bases outside the gene matches. This CDR3 is CAISESGTSGRGNTGELFF. CDR3 DNA sequence: TGTGCCATCAGTGAGTCAGGGACTAGCGGGAGAGGTAACACCGGGGAGCTGTTTTTT.

This clonotype was seen a few times. One end of the junction is discordant with germline, which a read error may explain. The chain recombines TRBV10-3 with TRBJ1-1; 10 bases fit TRBD1. From germline, CDR1 is ENHRY and CDR2 SYGVKD. The CDR3 is 15 residues long. CDR3 nucleotides: TGTGCCATCAGCGATCTGGGACAGGGGAACGCTGAAGCTTTCTTT. It is translated as CAISDLGQGNAEAFF.

Points on this clonotype: An end of the junction does not agree with germline; a read error may underlie this. The chain couples TRBV16 to TRBJ2-1; D perhaps matches TRBD2 (6 bases). CDR3 length: 14 amino acids. Germline lookup yields CDR1 KGHSY and CDR2 FQNENV. The CDR3 sequence is CASSQWTNYNKQFF. CDR3 nucleotide sequence: TGTGCCAGCAGCCAATGGACTAACTACAATAAGCAGTTCTTC.

This clonotype was counted a few times. In DNA, the CDR3 is TGTGCCATCCAGCGGGACGGGGGAGGGTACGAGCAGTACTTC. As protein: CAIQRDGGGYEQYF. The V call is TRBV10-3, the J call TRBJ2-7, with 7 positions matching TRBD2. The CDR3 contains 14 residues. With 8 bases clipped from V and 4 bases from J, the junction kept 11 bases outside the gene matches. Germline CDR1 ENHRY, CDR2 SYGVKD.

This clonotype was observed a handful of times. The chain recombines TRBV11-2 with TRBJ2-7; TRBD1 matches 9 bases. CDR3 length: 14 amino acids. After removal of 3 bases from V and 4 bases from J, the junction contained 4 bases not matched to a gene. Germline-derived CDR1 and CDR2 are SGHAT and FQNNGV. This CDR3 is CASSFGQGWYEQYF. CDR3 DNA sequence: TGTGCCAGCAGCTTTGGACAGGGGTGGTACGAGCAGTACTTC.

The CDR3: CAWSRGQMGLAGQYF. The CDR3 DNA reads as TGTGCCTGGAGTAGAGGACAAATGGGACTAGCGGGGCAGTACTTC. The chain couples TRBV30 to TRBJ2-5, with 13 bases that match TRBD2. The CDR3 covers 15 residues. Germline-derived CDR1 and CDR2 are GTSNPN and SVGIG (reference sequence). Trimming removed 2 bases from V and 11 bases from J; junction bases left unmatched: 11.

This clonotype has only one observation. This rearrangement joins TRBV2 to TRBJ2-7; 9 nucleotides match TRBD1. CDR1 is SNHLY and CDR2 is FYNNEI in the germline V gene. This CDR3 is 17 amino acids long. The junction had 10 bases not matched to a gene; V was cut back by 4 bases and J by 0 bases. The CDR3 nucleotides are TGTGCCAGCAGTGCCAGGGGACCGGGACAGGGCTCCTACGAGCAGTACTTC. It specifies CASSARGPGQGSYEQYF.

This clonotype was observed at least ten times. CDR3: CASSYIGSGTNEQFF. The CDR3 DNA sequence: TGCGCCAGCAGCTATATCGGTAGCGGGACAAATGAGCAGTTCTTC. The rearrangement links TRBV10-2 to TRBJ2-1; 8 bases are shared with TRBD2. Germline CDR1 and CDR2: WSHSY and SAAADI. After removal of 6 bases from V and 7 bases from J, the junction contained 11 bases not matched to a gene. There are 15 residues in the CDR3.

As to this clonotype: The junction does not match germline at one end; this may be a read error. The CDR3 coding sequence is TGCGCCAGCGAAAAGGGGCGGCCGCAATACGGGCAGTACTTC. This sequence encodes CASEKGRPQYGQYF. This chain joins TRBV23-1 and TRBJ2-7; possibly TRBD1 for D (5 bases). TRBV23-1 carries the ORF label, with uncertain function. The CDR3 has 14 amino acids.

This clonotype was counted between two and nine times. CDR3 nucleotide sequence: TGCAGCGTTGTGTTGGTGTTGGGCACAGATACGCAGTATTTT. This codes for CSVVLVLGTDTQYF. The chain has TRBV29-1 and TRBJ2-3, with unresolved D. The CDR3 is made up of 14 amino acids. Per the germline V gene, CDR1 is SQVTM and CDR2 is ANQGSEA. V was trimmed by 4 bases and J by 1 base, leaving 12 bases between them.

This chain joins TRBV19 and TRBJ2-7; D possibly matches TRBD1 or TRBD2 (5 bases each). The CDR3 covers 14 residues. From germline, CDR1 is LNHDA and CDR2 SQIVND (reference sequence). Trimming removed 3 bases at V and 2 bases at J, with 11 bases between. The CDR3 region has the DNA TGTGCCAGTAGTATCAGGGAGATGACCTACGAGCAGTACTTC. It translates to CASSIREMTYEQYF.